The clone carrying this T cell receptor beta chain has only a few counts. Its specificity is unknown. CDR1 is SQVTM and CDR2 is ANQGSEA in the germline V gene. The CDR3 length is 12 residues. The ends were cut back, 1 base at V and 5 bases at J, with 8 bases in the middle. The data are from a study of blood T cells in healthy people across ages. Study-wide points: In long-lived donors, naive CD4+ cell counts and diversity exceeded those of aged donors. A roughly linear age-dependent decrease characterized TCR beta diversity per million T cells.

For the second PCR, which ran for about 6 to 11 cycles, a sample-barcoded 5' primer and a J-beta primer mix were used. A single record per CDR3 protein comes from TCRdb applying MiXCR to the 5' RACE reads. The sample contains approximately 290,000 distinct CDR3 sequences, around 27% of which appear only once. The clonotype comes from a woman in her seventies in good health. The material sequenced was blood. This sequence joins TRBV29-1 and TRBJ2-5; D perhaps matches TRBD1 (6 bases). The CDR3 DNA is TGCAGCGTTGAAGGGCAGGGGGAGACCCAGTACTTC. This codes for CSVEGQGETQYF.